The 13 T cell receptor beta chains presented below share a single source sample, sequenced in a study of T cell responses to AZD1222 COVID-19 vaccine. Repertoires were generated with immunoSEQ multiplex PCR, while TCRdb's copy carries only in-frame clones and drops some. Of about 130,000 clones listed, roughly nine tenths are singletons. Specimen: peripheral blood, collected on day 0 of AZD1222 vaccination. All receptors come from an adult in good health.

The chain employs TRBV6-5 and TRBJ1-2; D possibly corresponds to TRBD1 (5 bases). The V gene's germline CDR1 is MNHEY and CDR2 SVGAGI. V lost 1 base to trimming and J lost 6 bases, with 9 bases between them. The CDR3 has 13 amino acids. The CDR3: CASSYLRDDGYTF. CDR3 sequence (DNA): TGTGCCAGCAGTTACTTACGGGACGATGGCTACACCTTC.

V and J are TRBV30 and TRBJ1-5; tentatively, D is TRBD1 (6 bases). The germline gives CDR1 GTSNPN, CDR2 SVGIG (reference sequence). V was shortened by 2 bases and J by 5 bases, with 10 bases between the two germline ends. This CDR3 has 13 residues. Written as DNA, the CDR3 is TGTGCCTGGAGTTCAGGGGACTATCAGCCCCAGCATTTT. It codes for CAWSSGDYQPQHF.

V gene TRBV7-2 combines with J gene TRBJ2-1, with D uncertain. Germline values: CDR1 SGHTA, CDR2 FQGNSA. V was cut by 0 bases and J by 10 bases, with 10 bases left in between. This CDR3 has 13 residues. The CDR3 loop reads CASSLAVRPEQFF. CDR3 nucleotides: TGTGCCAGCAGCTTAGCCGTACGTCCCGAGCAGTTCTTC. Full variable domain (missing parts from reference TRBV7-2 and TRBJ2-1): GAGVSQSPSNKVTEKGKDVELRCDPISGHTALYWYRQSLGQGLEFLIYFQGNSAPDKSGLPSDRFSAERTGGSVSTLTIQRTQQEDSAVYLCASSLAVRPEQFFGPGTRLTVL.

V gene TRBV19 combines with J gene TRBJ2-7, with a possible D match to TRBD1 (6 bases). Trimming took 1 base from V and 2 from J, leaving 9 bases between them. Germline CDR1 and CDR2: LNHDA and SQIVND (reference sequence). CDR3 length: 14 residues. Here the CDR3 reads CASSIAQGPYEQYF. The CDR3 nucleotides read TGTGCCAGTAGTATAGCCCAGGGGCCCTACGAGCAGTACTTC.

The chain uses TRBV6-5 and TRBJ1-5; perhaps TRBD1 as D (5 bases). Trimming took off 6 bases at V and 5 bases at J, with 14 bases between the two ends. CDR1 and CDR2 from the germline V gene are MNHEY and SVGAGI. This CDR3 contains 14 residues. In nucleotides, the CDR3 is TGTGCCAGCAGGCCGAGTGTGGGGGATCAGCCCCAGCATTTT. It codes for CASRPSVGDQPQHF.

The CDR3 reads CASRPGTSGRSSYNEQFF. The CDR3 nucleotides are TGTGCCAGCAGGCCAGGGACTAGCGGGAGGAGCTCCTACAATGAGCAGTTCTTC. V usage is TRBV3-1 (or the pseudogene TRBV3-2) and J usage is TRBJ2-1; 15 bases line up with TRBD2. The V gene's germline CDR1 is LGHDT and CDR2 YNNKEL (reference sequence). Trimming removed 6 bases from V and 0 bases from J; junction bases left unmatched: 6. CDR3 length equals 18 residues.

The chain uses TRBV5-4 and TRBJ2-3, with a tentative D call TRBD2 (5 bases). Trimming removed 4 bases from V and 6 bases from J, with 9 bases in between. Germline V gene sequence: CDR1 SGHNT, CDR2 YYREEE (reference sequence). The CDR3 length is 12 residues. The CDR3 coding sequence is TGTGCCAGCAGCCCGCCGGGGGATACGCAGTATTTT. Translating it yields CASSPPGDTQYF.

The V gene is TRBV6-1, the J gene TRBJ1-1; no clear D. Germline V gene lookup returns CDR1 MNHNS and CDR2 SASEGT. This CDR3 is built from 11 residues. Deletions cut 3 bases from V and 11 bases from J, with 10 bases between. In nucleotides, the CDR3 is TGTGCCAGCAGTGATTATACGGGGGCTTTCTTT. It specifies CASSDYTGAFF.

This chain uses TRBV6-5 with TRBJ2-1; 12 bases align to TRBD2. Germline V lookup: CDR1 MNHEY, CDR2 SVGAGI. V lost 4 bases, J lost 5 bases, and 3 bases stayed unmatched. The CDR3 length is 15 residues. The CDR3 nucleotides read TGTGCCAGCAGTTCTACTAGCGGGAGGAACAATGAGCAGTTCTTC. Encoded protein: CASSSTSGRNNEQFF.

V and J are TRBV14 and TRBJ1-5, with D unclear. CDR3 length equals 13 residues. Trimming removed 2 bases at V and 1 base at J, with 3 bases between. Germline V gene data show CDR1 as SGHDN and CDR2 as FVKESK. The CDR3 bases are TGTGCCAGCAGCCAATCGAGCAATCAGCCCCAGCATTTT. It yields the protein CASSQSSNQPQHF.

The chain combines TRBV2 with TRBJ2-1; D remains ambiguous. This CDR3 contains 12 residues. The ends were cut back, 6 bases at V and 6 bases at J, with 9 bases in the middle. Per the germline V gene, CDR1 is SNHLY and CDR2 is FYNNEI. CDR3 loop: CASSGTFNEQFF. The DNA for the CDR3 is TGTGCCAGCAGCGGTACCTTCAATGAGCAGTTCTTC. The full variable domain, completed using reference TRBV2 and TRBJ2-1, is EPEVTQTPSHQVTQMGQEVILRCVPISNHLYFYWYRQILGQKVEFLVSFYNNEISEKSEIFDDQFSVERPDGSNFTLKIRSTKLEDSAMYFCASSGTFNEQFFGPGTRLTVL.

The V gene is TRBV7-2, the J gene TRBJ2-3; tentatively, D is TRBD2 (6 bases). Germline values: CDR1 SGHTA, CDR2 FQGNSA. The CDR3 totals 16 residues. Trimming shortened V by 2 bases and J by 2 bases, and 14 bases separated the two germline ends. CDR3 amino acids: CASSLRAGQVTDTQYF. The CDR3, as DNA: TGTGCCAGCAGCTTAAGGGCGGGGCAGGTCACAGATACGCAGTATTTT.

The chain combines TRBV13 with TRBJ2-3; 10 nucleotides agree with TRBD1. CDR1 is PRHDT and CDR2 is FYEKMQ in the germline V gene (reference sequence). The CDR3 runs 15 residues. Unmatched junction bases numbered 11, after V lost 5 bases and J lost 9 bases. The CDR3: CASSQTDRGLETQYF. CDR3 coding DNA: TGTGCCAGCAGCCAAACCGACAGGGGGCTGGAGACGCAGTATTTT.